This T cell receptor (beta chain) is drawn from a study of OX40 agonist ivuxolimab in advanced cancers. Trimming cost V 1 base and J 2 bases; bases outside gene matches: 3. The CDR3 consists of 16 residues. Germline CDR1 reads PRHDT; CDR2 reads FYEKMQ (reference sequence). Sequencing was performed with immunoSEQ multiplex PCR; in TCRdb, only in-frame clones are kept and a portion is missing. The table lists about 93,000 clones, 90% to 95% of them singletons. Blood samples were obtained at baseline, cycle 4 day 1, and cycle 7 day 1. V and J are TRBV13 and TRBJ2-2; 8 bases map to TRBD2. Here the sequenced sample was CD4+ or CD8+ T cells sorted from blood, taken in a trial of the OX40 agonist ivuxolimab. This receptor was obtained from an adult with an advanced solid tumor such as melanoma, head and neck, liver or kidney cancer. The chain's CDR3 is CASSLVVAGNTGELFF. CDR3 coding DNA: TGTGCCAGCAGCTTAGTAGTAGCGGGAAACACCGGGGAGCTGTTTTTT.